This T cell receptor beta chain was identified during a study of T cells in tuberculosis (dated by TCRdb to 2016 to 2019). For context, the study as a whole: In the study, CD1B tetramers and high-throughput TCR immunosequencing were combined to characterize T cells specific for the mycobacterial lipid antigen glucose monomycolate (GMM). IGRA-negative adolescents, IGRA-positive adolescents with latent tuberculosis and adults with active tuberculosis, about 9 per group, were compared in a South African clinical cohort.

Comments on this clone: Its target antigen remains unknown. Per-base qualities were not stored, and no clone one base away is much larger.

Overall results and qualifications from the work: With the diverse GMM-specific repertoire as input, a classifier achieved 87% accuracy (AUROC 0.7 to 0.9), whereas GEM motif frequencies as input gave approximately 70% accuracy. Active tuberculosis TCR-alpha repertoires showed smaller mean NN-distances to GMM-specific TCRs than IGRA-negative controls, suggesting clonal expansion of these TCRs. Clinical samples were chosen by availability of cryopreserved specimens, and active tuberculosis cases were adults while controls were adolescents. Shorter CDR3-alpha lengths in active tuberculosis patients partly drove the smaller NN-distances, and the TCR-beta difference was not statistically significant.

TCR libraries were generated with the immunoSEQ multiplex PCR assay, using TCR-beta and/or TCR-alpha/delta assays for each sample. The amplified TCR libraries were sequenced on the Illumina high-throughput platform. The published analysis was carried out like this. Clustering and dimensionality reduction were performed using pairwise TCRdist distances among GMM-specific receptors from ex vivo sorted or in vitro expanded T cells. Each clinical repertoire was scored by mean NN-distance, the average TCRdist to the nearest 10% of tetramer-positive reference sequences. To compute GEM TCR motif frequency, the fraction of unique TCRs matching known GEM sequences by V/J usage and CDR3 length was calculated. Linear discriminant analysis with leave-one-out cross-validation, implemented in scikit-learn, was used to classify active tuberculosis. TCRdb retrieved this table from immuneACCESS and kept in-frame rearrangements only. Not all clones are present; in checked studies, unresolved V genes account for under half, and no reason is known for the remainder. V and J calls and clone size are copied from that table; D and trimming were computed from the DNA. The table for this sample lists 30,000 to 40,000 clones; about 97% of them were counted only once. Clones ranked in the top ten supply around 6% of the sample.

At study entry, adolescents were screened for latent tuberculosis infection by tuberculin skin test and QuantiFERON-TB GOLD In-Tube IGRA. Unsorted cryopreserved PBMC were immunosequenced, covering on average roughly 98,000 T cells per clinical donor. Eleven high schools in the Worcester region of the Western Cape, South Africa, served as enrollment sites for adolescents aged 12 to 18 years. Approximately ten M. tuberculosis-infected adolescents and around ten uninfected adolescents were selected, with the two groups matched for age and sex. For the adolescents, PBMC were isolated by density centrifugation from freshly drawn heparinized blood and then cryopreserved. The CDR3, cysteine through phenylalanine, is 15 amino acids long. Of all the DNA, just the CDR3 is kept, 45 bases in frame from base 1. The V end loses 0 bases and the J end loses 0 bases, and a stretch of 4 bases separates them. CDR1 and CDR2, looked up from the germline V gene (reference sequence), are SGHKS and YYEKEE.

This receptor was identified in a donor between 10 and 35 years old with latent tuberculosis or without tuberculosis infection. This sequence uses TRBV5-5 and TRBJ2-6, with no confident D gene call. The sequenced sample consisted of PBMCs. The CDR3 is CASSLVISGANVLTF. In nucleotides, the sequence is TGTGCCAGCAGCTTGGTTATCTCTGGGGCCAACGTCCTGACTTTC.